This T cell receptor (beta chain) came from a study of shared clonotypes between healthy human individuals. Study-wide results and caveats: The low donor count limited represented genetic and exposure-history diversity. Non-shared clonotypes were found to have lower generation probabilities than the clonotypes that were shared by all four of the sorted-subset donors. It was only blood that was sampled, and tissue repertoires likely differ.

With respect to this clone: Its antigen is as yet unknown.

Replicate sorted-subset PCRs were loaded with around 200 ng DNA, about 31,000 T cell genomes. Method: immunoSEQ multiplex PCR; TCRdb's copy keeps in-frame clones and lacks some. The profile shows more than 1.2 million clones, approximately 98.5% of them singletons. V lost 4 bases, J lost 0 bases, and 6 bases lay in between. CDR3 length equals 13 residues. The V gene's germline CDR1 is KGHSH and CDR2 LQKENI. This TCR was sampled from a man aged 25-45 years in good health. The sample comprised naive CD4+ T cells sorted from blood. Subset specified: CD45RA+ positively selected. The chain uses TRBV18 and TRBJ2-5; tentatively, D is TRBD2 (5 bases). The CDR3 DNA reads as TGTGCCAGCTCACGGGAGTACCAAGAGACCCAGTACTTC. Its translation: CASSREYQETQYF.